These T cell receptor beta chains were read from a single sample in a study of T cells in Graves' hyperthyroidism and ophthalmopathy. Each CDR3 protein is one row after TCRdb ran MiXCR on the multiplex PCR reads. The top ten hold roughly 49% of the sample, which has roughly 200,000 distinct CDR3 sequences, roughly a sixth seen once. The material sequenced was blood. Receptors originate from a woman between 50 and 59 years old with Graves' hyperthyroidism. Both conserved end residues are part of each CDR3. D genes are given only for firm matches. Not all rows give a size; the values are once, few, many and, for expanded clones, a class.

v_gene	j_gene	abundance	d_gene	CDR3nt	CDR3aa
TRBV19	TRBJ2-7	NA	TRBD2	TGTGCCAGTCGAAAAGGACTAGCGGACTACGAGCAGTACTTC	CASRKGLADYEQYF
TRBV7-2	TRBJ1-5	many	NA	TGTGCCAGCAGCTTAGGGACGGTTAGCAATCAGCCCCAGCATTTT	CASSLGTVSNQPQHF
TRBV29-1	TRBJ2-7	many	NA	TGCAGCGCCGTCGGGGGCAGGGCTGGCTACGAGCAGTACTTC	CSAVGGRAGYEQYF
TRBV19	TRBJ1-4	NA	TRBD1	TGTGCCAGTGGCCGGGACAGTAATGAAAAACTGTTTTTT	CASGRDSNEKLFF
TRBV14	TRBJ2-1	few	TRBD2	TGTGCCAGCAGCCTCAGGCGTGCTAGCGGGAGGCACAATGAGCAGTTCTTC	CASSLRRASGRHNEQFF
TRBV27	TRBJ2-6	NA	NA	TGTGCCAGCAGTCTCCTACTTTCGTCTGGGGCCAACGTCCTGACTTTC	CASSLLLSSGANVLTF
TRBV5-1	TRBJ1-2	many	NA	TGCGCCAGCAGCTTGGATCCCCAGGGGCGGAACTATGGCTACACCTTC	CASSLDPQGRNYGYTF
TRBV19	TRBJ2-1	NA	TRBD2	TGTGCCAGTAGTATAGAAAAAGGGGGACTAGTCTACAATGAGCAGTTCTTC	CASSIEKGGLVYNEQFF
TRBV27	TRBJ1-3	NA	NA	TGTGCCAGCAGTTTAACGTTCTTTGGAAACACCATATATTTT	CASSLTFFGNTIYF
TRBV18	TRBJ1-5	many	NA	TGTGCCAGCTCACCCGACGGATATAGCAATCAGCCCCAGCATTTT	CASSPDGYSNQPQHF
TRBV15	TRBJ2-3	NA	NA	TGTGCCACCAGCATAGGTCAACTTCGCACAGATACGCAGTATTTT	CATSIGQLRTDTQYF
TRBV24-1	TRBJ2-3	few	TRBD1	TGTGCCACCAGTGACCAGCAGTGGGGACAGGGGTACGATACGCAGTATTTT	CATSDQQWGQGYDTQYF
TRBV20-1	TRBJ2-1	NA	TRBD2	TGCAGTGCTAGCCTCCTGACTAGCGGAAATTACAATGAGCAGTTCTTC	CSASLLTSGNYNEQFF
TRBV11-3	TRBJ2-5	many	TRBD2	TGTGCCAGCAGCTCTTTCCGACTAGCGGGAGACCAAGAGACCCAGTACTTC	CASSSFRLAGDQETQYF
TRBV30	TRBJ1-5	many	NA	TGTGCCTGGAGTGACAGGGCAGGGCATCAGCCCCAGCATTTT	CAWSDRAGHQPQHF
TRBV28	TRBJ2-1	many	NA	TGTGCCAGCAGTTCATCCGGGACACCACAGTTCTTC	CASSSSGTPQFF
TRBV9	TRBJ1-1	few	NA	TGTGCCAGCAGCGTAAACCCGGCGGCCACTGAAGCTTTCTTT	CASSVNPAATEAFF
TRBV7-2	TRBJ2-1	many	TRBD2	TGTGCCAGCAGCTTAAAAGCGGGAGGGTTCTACAATGAGCAGTTCTTC	CASSLKAGGFYNEQFF
TRBV20-1	TRBJ2-3	many	NA	TGCAGTGCTATACGCACAGATACGCAGTATTTT	CSAIRTDTQYF
TRBV7-8	TRBJ2-3	many	NA	TGTGCCAGCAGCCACACAGTGGCGGCCACAGATACGCAGTATTTT	CASSHTVAATDTQYF
TRBV20-1	TRBJ2-7	many	NA	TGCAGTGCTAGGCGACTGCAGGGGACCTACGAGCAGTACTTC	CSARRLQGTYEQYF
TRBV13	TRBJ2-3	many	TRBD2	TGTGCCAGCAGGAGACTAGCGACTCCAGATACGCAGTATTTT	CASRRLATPDTQYF
TRBV7-9	TRBJ1-5	NA	NA	TGTGCCAGCAGCTTACCGGGGGATGGGCAGCCCCAGCATTTT	CASSLPGDGQPQHF
TRBV5-1	TRBJ2-5	many	NA	TGCGCCAGCAGCTCAACGGGACATACCCAAGAGACCCAGTACTTC	CASSSTGHTQETQYF
TRBV2	TRBJ1-6	few	NA	TGTGCCAGCAGTGAAGAACAGAGCTCCTATAATTCACCCCTCCACTTT	CASSEEQSSYNSPLHF
TRBV2	TRBJ2-7	many	TRBD2	TGTGCCACCAAACGCGGGGCGGGGGACGAGCAGTACTTC	CATKRGAGDEQYF
TRBV12-3/TRBV12-4	TRBJ1-1	NA	NA	TGTGCCAGCAGTTTCGCGGGGGAGGGAAATGAAGCTTTCTTT	CASSFAGEGNEAFF
TRBV27	TRBJ1-2	once	NA	TGTGCCAGCAGTTTATTTCCAGCCAACTATGGCTACACCTTC	CASSLFPANYGYTF
TRBV12-3/TRBV12-4	TRBJ2-2	few	NA	TGTGCCAGCAGCCCGGGGGTTTTTGCCGGGGAGCTGTTTTTT	CASSPGVFAGELFF
TRBV4-3	TRBJ1-4	NA	NA	TGCGCCAGCAGCCAAGTGGGAAGGGCCCCAAACTTTGAAAAACTGTTTTTT	CASSQVGRAPNFEKLFF
TRBV7-9	TRBJ2-7	many	TRBD1	TGTGCCAGCAGCCCAGGGACAGGGGGCAGTTACGAGCAGTACTTC	CASSPGTGGSYEQYF
TRBV11-2	TRBJ2-5	NA	TRBD2	TGTGCCAGCAGCTTCTCACTAGCGGGAGTGGATGAGACCCAGTACTTC	CASSFSLAGVDETQYF
TRBV2	TRBJ2-3	many	NA	TGTGCCAGCAGTTATACAGGGAGCACAGATACGCAGTATTTT	CASSYTGSTDTQYF